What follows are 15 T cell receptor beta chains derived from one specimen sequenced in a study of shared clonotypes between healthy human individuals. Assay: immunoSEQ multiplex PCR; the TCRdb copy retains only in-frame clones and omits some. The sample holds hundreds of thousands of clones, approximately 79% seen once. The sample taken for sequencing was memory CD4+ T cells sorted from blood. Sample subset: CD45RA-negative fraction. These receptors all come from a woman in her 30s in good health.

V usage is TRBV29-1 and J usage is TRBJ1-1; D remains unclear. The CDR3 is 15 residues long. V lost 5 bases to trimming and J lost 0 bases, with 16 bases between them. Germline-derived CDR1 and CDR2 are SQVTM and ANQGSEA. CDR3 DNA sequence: TGCAGCGTTAGCCGAGACCTCAGAATGAACACTGAAGCTTTCTTT. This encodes CSVSRDLRMNTEAFF.

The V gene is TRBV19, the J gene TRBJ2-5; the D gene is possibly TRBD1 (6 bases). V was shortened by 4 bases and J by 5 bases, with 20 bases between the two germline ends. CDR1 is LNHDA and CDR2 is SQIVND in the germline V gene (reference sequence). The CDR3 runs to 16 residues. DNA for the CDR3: TGTGCCAGTAGTACCCCTTCAGGGGTCCAGACTGAGACCCAGTACTTC. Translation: CASSTPSGVQTETQYF.

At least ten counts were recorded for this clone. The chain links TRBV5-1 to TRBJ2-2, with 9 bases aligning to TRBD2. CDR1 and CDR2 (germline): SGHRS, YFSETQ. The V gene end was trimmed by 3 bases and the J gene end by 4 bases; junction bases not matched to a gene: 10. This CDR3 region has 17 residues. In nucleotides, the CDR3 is TGCGCCAGCAGCTCGACTAGCGGTGCGGCGGGCACCGGGGAGCTGTTTTTT. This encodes CASSSTSGAAGTGELFF.

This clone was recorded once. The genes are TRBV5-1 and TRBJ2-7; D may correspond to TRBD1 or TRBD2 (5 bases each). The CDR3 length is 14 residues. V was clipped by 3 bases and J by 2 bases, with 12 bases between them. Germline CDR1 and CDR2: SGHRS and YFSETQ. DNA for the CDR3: TGCGCCAGCAGCTGGGGGATTGACGCCTACGAGCAGTACTTC. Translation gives CASSWGIDAYEQYF. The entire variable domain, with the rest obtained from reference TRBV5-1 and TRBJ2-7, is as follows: KAGVTQTPRYLIKTRGQQVTLSCSPISGHRSVSWYQQTPGQGLQFLFEYFSETQRNKGNFPGRFSGRQFSNSRSEMNVSTLELGDSALYLCASSWGIDAYEQYFGPGTRLTVT.

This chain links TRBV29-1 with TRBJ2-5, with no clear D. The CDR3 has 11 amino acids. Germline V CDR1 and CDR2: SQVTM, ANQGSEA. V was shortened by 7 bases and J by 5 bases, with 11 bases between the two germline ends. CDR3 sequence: CSAAYRETQYF. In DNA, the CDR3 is TGCAGCGCCGCTTACCGGGAGACCCAGTACTTC.

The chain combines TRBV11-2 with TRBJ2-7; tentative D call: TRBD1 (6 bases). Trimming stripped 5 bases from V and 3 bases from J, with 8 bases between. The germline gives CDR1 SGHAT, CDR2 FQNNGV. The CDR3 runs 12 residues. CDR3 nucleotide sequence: TGTGCCAGCAGCGCCAGGGGCTACGAGCAGTACTTC. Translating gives CASSARGYEQYF.

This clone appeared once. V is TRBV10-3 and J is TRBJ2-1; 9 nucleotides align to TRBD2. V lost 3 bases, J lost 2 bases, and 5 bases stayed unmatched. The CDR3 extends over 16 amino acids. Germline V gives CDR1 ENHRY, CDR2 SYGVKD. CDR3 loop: CAISDLAGDPYNEQFF. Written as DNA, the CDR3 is TGTGCCATCAGTGATTTAGCGGGAGACCCCTACAATGAGCAGTTCTTC.

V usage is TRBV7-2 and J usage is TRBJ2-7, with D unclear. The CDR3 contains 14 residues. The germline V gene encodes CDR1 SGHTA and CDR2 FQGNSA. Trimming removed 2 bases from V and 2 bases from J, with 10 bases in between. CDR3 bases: TGTGCCAGCAGCTTAACGCACACCCCCTACGAGCAGTACTTC. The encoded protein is CASSLTHTPYEQYF.

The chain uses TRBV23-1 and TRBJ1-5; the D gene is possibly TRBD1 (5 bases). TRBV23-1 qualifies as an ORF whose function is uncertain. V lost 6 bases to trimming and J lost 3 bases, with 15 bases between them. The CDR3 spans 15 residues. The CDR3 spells CASRNRGRYNQPQHF. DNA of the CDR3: TGCGCCAGCAGAAACCGGGGCCGTTACAATCAGCCCCAGCATTTT.

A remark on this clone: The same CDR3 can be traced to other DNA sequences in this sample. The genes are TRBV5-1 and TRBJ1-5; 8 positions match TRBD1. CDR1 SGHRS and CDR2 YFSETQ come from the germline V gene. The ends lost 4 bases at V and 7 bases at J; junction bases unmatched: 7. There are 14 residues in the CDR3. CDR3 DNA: TGCGCCAGCAGCCTCGACAGGGGCGGACAGCCCCAGCATTTT. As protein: CASSLDRGGQPQHF.

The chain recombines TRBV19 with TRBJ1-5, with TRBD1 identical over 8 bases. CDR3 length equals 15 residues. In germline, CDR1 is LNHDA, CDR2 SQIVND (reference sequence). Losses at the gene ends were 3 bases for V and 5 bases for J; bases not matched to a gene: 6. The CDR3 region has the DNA TGTGCCAGTAGTATGGGGCAGGGGGCGGATCAGCCCCAGCATTTT. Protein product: CASSMGQGADQPQHF.

This chain's CDR3 is CASSQETSGRESTGELFF. CDR3 DNA sequence: TGTGCCAGCAGCCAAGAGACTAGCGGGAGGGAGTCAACCGGGGAGCTGTTTTTT. The chain uses TRBV4-2 and TRBJ2-2; 14 bases fit TRBD2. With 0 bases clipped from V and 5 bases from J, the junction kept 5 bases outside the gene matches. This CDR3 contains 18 residues. Per germline, CDR1 LGHNA and CDR2 YNFKEQ.

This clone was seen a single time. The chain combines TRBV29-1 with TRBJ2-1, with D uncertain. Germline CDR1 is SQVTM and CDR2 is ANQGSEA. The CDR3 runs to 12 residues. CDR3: CGSSRSYNEQFF. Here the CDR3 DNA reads TGCGGATCTTCCCGCTCCTACAATGAGCAGTTCTTC.

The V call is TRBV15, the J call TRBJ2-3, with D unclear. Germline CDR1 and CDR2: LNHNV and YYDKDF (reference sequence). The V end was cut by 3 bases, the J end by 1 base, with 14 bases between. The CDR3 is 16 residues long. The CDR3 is CATSRFSVSGTDTQYF. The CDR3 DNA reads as TGTGCCACCAGCAGGTTTTCGGTAAGCGGCACAGATACGCAGTATTTT.

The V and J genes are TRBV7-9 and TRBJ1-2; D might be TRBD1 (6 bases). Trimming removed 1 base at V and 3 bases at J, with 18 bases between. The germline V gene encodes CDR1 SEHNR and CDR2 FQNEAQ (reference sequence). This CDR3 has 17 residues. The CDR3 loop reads CASSLGGAGEVDYGYTF. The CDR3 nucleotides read TGTGCCAGCAGCTTAGGTGGGGCAGGGGAGGTTGACTATGGCTACACCTTC.